Below, 15 T cell receptor beta chains from the same sample are listed, as sequenced in a study of T cells in Graves' hyperthyroidism and ophthalmopathy. Amplification yielded TCR beta CDR3 regions, with RNA transcripts as the source. The TCR CDR3 first-round RT-PCR relied on the HTBI primer set. TCRdb itself ran the multiplex PCR reads through MiXCR, one entry per CDR3 protein. The sample has approximately 740,000 distinct CDR3 sequences, approximately 15% seen once. The sample comprised blood. The receptors originated from a woman between 18 and 29 years old with Graves' hyperthyroidism.

This sequence joins TRBV7-2 and TRBJ2-7; TRBD1 matches 7 bases. Germline CDR1 is SGHTA and CDR2 is FQGNSA. V was pared by 4 bases and J by 3 bases, with 9 bases of the junction left unmatched. The CDR3 is made up of 15 amino acids. The DNA for the CDR3 is TGTGCCAGCAGCTCATCTCGGGACAGATTCTACGAGCAGTACTTC. It translates to CASSSSRDRFYEQYF.

This clonotype was seen a handful of times. CDR3 loop: CASSILDTQYF. The CDR3 nucleotides are TGTGCCAGTAGTATCTTGGATACGCAGTATTTT. This rearrangement joins TRBV19 to TRBJ2-3, with D unclear. The germline V gene encodes CDR1 LNHDA and CDR2 SQIVND (reference sequence). Trimming pared 3 bases from V and 6 bases from J, leaving 4 bases between. This CDR3 is built from 11 residues.

This clonotype appeared many times. The chain employs TRBV20-1 and TRBJ2-7; D perhaps matches TRBD1 (6 bases). Trimming pared 3 bases from V and 0 bases from J, leaving 12 bases between. Per germline, CDR1 DFQATT and CDR2 SNEGSKA (reference sequence). This CDR3 is 14 amino acids long. CDR3: CSARRTAASYEQYF. Here the CDR3 DNA reads TGCAGTGCTAGGAGGACAGCGGCCTCCTACGAGCAGTACTTC.

The chain joins TRBV6-2 or TRBV6-3 to TRBJ2-7, with 9 bases lining up with TRBD1. There are 16 residues in the CDR3. V trimming: 6 bases; J trimming: 0 bases; junction bases outside the gene matches: 9. Looked up from germline, CDR1 is MNHEY and CDR2 is SVGEGT. The CDR3, as DNA: TGTGCCAGCAGCTCCGTGACAGGGGGTGTCTCCTACGAGCAGTACTTC. It is translated as CASSSVTGGVSYEQYF.

This clonotype was counted a single time. The gene calls are TRBV6-5 and TRBJ2-2; the match to TRBD2 covers 8 bases. The CDR3 covers 18 residues. V lost 0 bases and J lost 4; bases outside the gene matches: 10. Germline V gives CDR1 MNHEY, CDR2 SVGAGI. CDR3 DNA: TGTGCCAGCAGTTACTCCGGCGGGGGGTGGATGGGCACCGGGGAGCTGTTTTTT. Its protein is CASSYSGGGWMGTGELFF.

The gene calls are TRBV7-3 and TRBJ2-3, with D maybe TRBD1 (5 bases). Per the germline V gene, CDR1 is SGHTA and CDR2 is FQGTGA. The CDR3 spans 13 residues. V lost 2 bases and J lost 6, with 9 bases in between. The CDR3 sequence: CASSLGWGDTQYF. The CDR3 coding sequence is TGTGCCAGCAGCTTAGGTTGGGGCGATACGCAGTATTTT.

This clonotype showed up many times. The J gene is TRBJ2-3, the V gene TRBV28, with TRBD2 matching over 8 bases. This CDR3 spans 16 amino acids. Germline CDR1 MDHEN, CDR2 SYDVKM. Trimming cost V 7 bases and J 2 bases; bases outside gene matches: 11. CDR3 nucleotide sequence: TGTGCCAGCACGCTGACCCGGGAGGGCCCCACAGATACGCAGTATTTT. It yields the protein CASTLTREGPTDTQYF.

The sample holds a few counts of this clonotype. This chain links TRBV11-3 with TRBJ2-1; unclear D gene. The germline CDR1 and CDR2 sequences are SGHNT and YENEEA. V shed 7 bases and J shed 7 bases, with 17 bases lying between them. The CDR3 totals 14 residues. The CDR3 nucleotides are TGTGCCAGCACCGATGGAGAGGTGGGAAATGAGCAGTTCTTC. Its translation: CASTDGEVGNEQFF.

This clonotype occurred a few times. The V gene is TRBV5-1, the J gene TRBJ1-2; 9 bases align to TRBD1. Trimming cost V 3 bases and J 4 bases; bases outside gene matches: 10. The CDR3 is 16 residues long. Germline CDR1 reads SGHRS; CDR2 reads YFSETQ. The CDR3 sequence is CASSSATGGLTYGYTF. For the CDR3, the DNA is TGCGCCAGCAGCTCCGCGACAGGGGGTTTGACCTATGGCTACACCTTC.

The sample holds a few counts of this clonotype. This sequence joins TRBV6-1 and TRBJ2-1; 12 bases are a match to TRBD2. Per the germline V gene, CDR1 is MNHNS and CDR2 is SASEGT. This CDR3 has 18 amino acids. The V segment lost 5 bases and the J segment 3 bases; nucleotides outside the gene matches: 11. CDR3: CASSPKLAGGYHYNEQFF. The CDR3 DNA is TGTGCCAGCAGTCCAAAACTAGCGGGAGGCTACCACTACAATGAGCAGTTCTTC.

This chain joins TRBV20-1 and TRBJ1-2; a possible D gene is TRBD1 (5 bases). The V end lost 3 bases, the J end lost 1 base, and 12 bases lay between the germline ends. The CDR3 is 14 amino acids. The germline gives CDR1 DFQATT, CDR2 SNEGSKA (reference sequence). CDR3 DNA: TGCAGTGCTAGTTCTGGCAGGGATAACTATGGCTACACCTTC. Protein: CSASSGRDNYGYTF.

This clonotype occurred many times. The gene calls are TRBV27 and TRBJ2-1; 16 nucleotides line up with TRBD2. V gave up 10 bases and J gave up 8 bases; unmatched junction bases: 8. Germline CDR1 and CDR2: MNHEY and SMNVEV (reference sequence). This CDR3 has 15 amino acids. This CDR3 is CATSRGTSGRDEQFF. For the CDR3, the DNA is TGTGCCACCTCGAGGGGGACTAGCGGGAGGGATGAGCAGTTCTTC.

This chain joins TRBV19 and TRBJ2-1; D is unresolved. There are 15 residues in the CDR3. V lost 0 bases, J lost 7 bases, and 13 bases lay in between. In germline, CDR1 is LNHDA, CDR2 SQIVND (reference sequence). The CDR3 reads CASSIDRYLGNEQFF. In DNA, the CDR3 is TGTGCCAGTAGTATAGATCGGTACCTCGGGAATGAGCAGTTCTTC.

This clonotype was seen more than once but under ten times. This sequence joins TRBV18 and TRBJ1-4; 8 positions match TRBD1. The CDR3 contains 16 residues. Trimming cost V 3 bases and J 1 base; bases outside gene matches: 4. Germline V CDR1 and CDR2: KGHSH, LQKENI. CDR3 DNA sequence: TGTGCCAGCTCACCGACAGGGGCTGGAACTAATGAAAAACTGTTTTTT. It codes for CASSPTGAGTNEKLFF.

This clonotype was counted ten times or more. The chain joins TRBV20-1 to TRBJ2-7; tentatively, D is TRBD1 (6 bases). Trimming shortened V by 5 bases and J by 1 base, and 24 bases separated the two germline ends. The length of the CDR3 is 17 residues. Germline CDR1 reads DFQATT; CDR2 reads SNEGSKA (reference sequence). In DNA, the CDR3 is TGCAGTGCTCCGCAAGGGCCGAACACAGGGTTTTCCTACGAGCAGTACTTC. Encoded protein: CSAPQGPNTGFSYEQYF.